Listed here are 14 T cell receptor beta chains from one sample, sequenced in a study of cytomegalovirus exposure and HLA in healthy donors. The PCR made use of 60 Vbeta and 13 Jbeta primers. Measured with immunoSEQ multiplex PCR; TCRdb has only the in-frame clones, and not every one. The sample has tens of thousands of clones; over 60% are singletons. Specimen: PBMCs. The receptors originated from a man aged 25 to 45 in good health and CMV-seropositive.

This chain connects TRBV7-9 to TRBJ2-1; a possible D gene is TRBD2 (5 bases). V shed 4 bases and J shed 8 bases, with 21 bases lying between them. Germline V gene lookup returns CDR1 SEHNR and CDR2 FQNEAQ (reference sequence). This CDR3 has 16 residues. CDR3 loop: CASSSPRREGKDEQFF. The CDR3 region has the DNA TGTGCCAGCAGCTCCCCCCGGAGAGAGGGTAAGGATGAGCAGTTCTTC.

The genes are TRBV13 and TRBJ2-1; the match to TRBD2 covers 8 bases. CDR1 PRHDT and CDR2 FYEKMQ come from the germline V gene (reference sequence). The junction had 9 bases not matched to a gene; V was cut back by 4 bases and J by 4 bases. The CDR3 runs 16 residues. This CDR3 is CASSWPGLETYNEQFF. CDR3 in DNA: TGTGCCAGCAGCTGGCCGGGACTAGAGACGTACAATGAGCAGTTCTTC.

V and J are TRBV7-3 and TRBJ1-5, with D unclear. V was clipped by 5 bases and J by 2 bases, with 7 bases between them. Looked up from germline, CDR1 is SGHTA and CDR2 is FQGTGA. This CDR3 comprises 13 residues. The CDR3 bases are TGTGCCAGCAGCGCCACGGGCAATCAGCCCCAGCATTTT. This encodes CASSATGNQPQHF.

This clone was seen only once. V usage is TRBV12-2 and J usage is TRBJ1-5. TRBV12-2 is shown as a pseudogene. The CDR3 extends over 18 amino acids. CDR3 region: CASRKRPIFWAGDGPQHF. CDR3 nucleotides: TGTGCAAGTCGCAAACGTCCCATATTTTGGGCCGGGGATGGGCCCCAGCATTTT.

CDR3 protein: CASSPGTTFYGYTF. The CDR3 nucleotides read TGTGCCAGCAGCCCCGGGACAACCTTCTATGGCTACACCTTC. This rearrangement joins TRBV5-4 to TRBJ1-2; D perhaps matches TRBD1 (6 bases). Trimming shortened V by 4 bases and J by 4 bases, and 14 bases separated the two germline ends. CDR1 is SGHNT and CDR2 is YYREEE in the germline V gene (reference sequence). The CDR3 runs 14 residues.

This chain links TRBV5-1 with TRBJ1-5; D gene uncertain. CDR1 is SGHRS and CDR2 is YFSETQ in the germline V gene. The V end lost 1 base, the J end lost 2 bases, and 10 bases lay between the germline ends. The length of the CDR3 is 15 residues. CDR3 nucleotides: TGCGCCAGCAGCTTGTACGGGGATGGCAATCAGCCCCAGCATTTT. Protein product: CASSLYGDGNQPQHF.

The rearrangement links TRBV10-3 to TRBJ2-7, with 8 bases lining up with TRBD2. CDR1 is ENHRY, CDR2 SYGVKD, per germline. The V segment lost 7 bases and the J segment 4 bases; nucleotides outside the gene matches: 3. This CDR3 region has 12 residues. CDR3 region: CAITPGGYEQYF. The CDR3 coding sequence is TGTGCCATCACCCCGGGGGGGTACGAGCAGTACTTC.

The chain carries TRBV11-2 and TRBJ2-7; tentatively, D is TRBD2 (5 bases). CDR1 and CDR2 from the germline V gene are SGHAT and FQNNGV. Trimming cost V 5 bases and J 6 bases, with 14 bases left between them. CDR3 length: 13 amino acids. CDR3 protein: CASSRAVGSEQYF. DNA of the CDR3: TGTGCCAGCAGCCGAGCGGTGGGAAGCGAGCAGTACTTC.

The rearrangement links TRBV4-3 to TRBJ1-6; 8 bases fit TRBD1. Germline V gives CDR1 LGHNA, CDR2 YSLEER. The CDR3 is made up of 15 amino acids. Unmatched junction bases numbered 6, after V lost 1 base and J lost 10 bases. Here the CDR3 reads CASSQGGQGGSPLHF. CDR3 sequence (DNA): TGCGCCAGCAGCCAAGGAGGACAGGGAGGATCACCCCTCCACTTT.

The rearrangement joins TRBV5-1 to TRBJ2-3; TRBD2 might be the D (6 bases). Trimming stripped 3 bases from V and 4 bases from J, with 12 bases between. The germline gives CDR1 SGHRS, CDR2 YFSETQ. The CDR3 is 14 residues long. This chain's CDR3 is CASSSGGEPDTQYF. CDR3 sequence (DNA): TGCGCCAGCAGCTCCGGGGGAGAACCAGATACGCAGTATTTT.

This clone was detected only a few times. This rearrangement joins TRBV27 to TRBJ2-7; possible D gene TRBD2, 5 bases. CDR3 length equals 14 residues. V was pared by 4 bases and J by 2 bases, with 12 bases between. Germline values: CDR1 MNHEY, CDR2 SMNVEV (reference sequence). The CDR3 sequence is CASSSGRGTYEQYF. CDR3 bases: TGTGCCAGCAGTTCGGGGAGAGGCACCTACGAGCAGTACTTC.

Written as DNA, the CDR3 is TGTGCCAGCTCACCGACACCAGGGACAGGGGGCAATGAGCAGTTCTTC. Translating it yields CASSPTPGTGGNEQFF. The chain employs TRBV18 and TRBJ2-1; TRBD1 matches 11 bases. The V gene end was trimmed by 3 bases and the J gene end by 6 bases; junction bases not matched to a gene: 7. Germline lookup yields CDR1 KGHSH and CDR2 LQKENI. The CDR3 has 16 residues.

The rearrangement joins TRBV23-1 to TRBJ2-1; 13 nucleotides align to TRBD2. TRBV23-1 has ORF status, its function being uncertain. The CDR3 has 16 amino acids. Unmatched junction bases numbered 15, after V lost 5 bases and J lost 14 bases. The CDR3 DNA is TGCGCCAGCAGTAGGGGACTAGCGGGGACCGGGGGGGGCAAGTTCTTC. This encodes CASSRGLAGTGGGKFF.

The rearrangement uses TRBV7-9 and TRBJ1-6; 8 positions match TRBD1. V gave up 5 bases and J gave up 15 bases; unmatched junction bases: 6. Germline V gives CDR1 SEHNR, CDR2 FQNEAQ (reference sequence). The CDR3 is 12 amino acids. CDR3 sequence (DNA): TGTGCCAGCAGCGTCCGGGACAGGAGCCTCCACTTT. It codes for CASSVRDRSLHF.